The TCR beta chain under discussion was sequenced for a study of cytomegalovirus exposure and HLA in healthy donors. Researchers ran the PCR with 60 Vbeta and 13 Jbeta primers. Generated by immunoSEQ multiplex PCR, the TCRdb table keeps only in-frame clones and is missing some. The sample shows around 110,000 clones, approximately 80% of them seen only once. CDR3 size: 12 residues. The germline CDR1 and CDR2 sequences are ENHRY and SYGVKD. Trimming stripped 2 bases from V and 12 bases from J, with 8 bases between. The chain employs TRBV10-3 and TRBJ1-6; D is uncertain. The sample was PBMCs. This TCR derives from a man younger than 40 in good health and CMV-seropositive. As DNA, the CDR3 is TGTGCCATCAGTGAGCCGAGGGAACCCCTCCACTTT. Amino acid sequence: CAISEPREPLHF.